These 8 T cell receptor beta chains share one sample of origin, sequenced in a study of identical twins. MiXCR, run by TCRdb on the 5' RACE reads, gives a single entry per CDR3 protein. The sample gives around 530,000 distinct CDR3 sequences, roughly 15% of which show up once; about 0.4% is in the top ten. These data also featured in a second study, about yellow fever vaccine responses in identical twins.

Input material: CD4+ T cells sorted from blood. The source of these receptors is a woman younger than 30 in good health.

In its sample, this clonotype was seen a few times. The CDR3 loop reads CASSLVQGELFF. In DNA form, the CDR3 reads TGTGCCAGCAGCTTAGTACAGGGGGAGCTGTTTTTT. The rearrangement uses TRBV7-2 and TRBJ2-2; D call uncertain. CDR1 and CDR2 from the germline V gene are SGHTA and FQGNSA. V was cut by 1 base and J by 8 bases, with 5 bases left in between. CDR3 length: 12 amino acids. The full variable domain, rest sourced from reference TRBV7-2 and TRBJ2-2, is GAGVSQSPSNKVTEKGKDVELRCDPISGHTALYWYRQSLGQGLEFLIYFQGNSAPDKSGLPSDRFSAERTGGSVSTLTIQRTQQEDSAVYLCASSLVQGELFFGEGSRLTVL.

Many counts were recorded for this clonotype. The chain joins TRBV5-1 to TRBJ2-1; D remains ambiguous. Germline values: CDR1 SGHRS, CDR2 YFSETQ. V lost 10 bases and J 7 bases, leaving 21 bases between the germline ends. This CDR3 region has 14 residues. The CDR3 here is CASTIDATVNEQFF. For the CDR3, the DNA is TGCGCCTCTACGATCGATGCTACTGTGAATGAGCAGTTCTTC.

This clonotype has just a few counts. The chain is built from TRBV15 and TRBJ1-3; 7 bases match TRBD1. The CDR3 has 14 amino acids. Germline values: CDR1 LNHNV, CDR2 YYDKDF (reference sequence). V lost 4 bases and J lost 4; bases outside the gene matches: 4. The CDR3 region is CATSKDRDGNTIYF. Written as DNA, the CDR3 is TGTGCCACCAGCAAAGACAGGGACGGAAACACCATATATTTT.

The chain joins TRBV5-1 to TRBJ2-7, with 11 bases matching TRBD2. With 3 bases clipped from V and 6 bases from J, the junction kept 8 bases outside the gene matches. CDR1 is SGHRS and CDR2 is YFSETQ in the germline V gene. There are 15 residues in the CDR3. The DNA of the CDR3 is TGCGCCAGCAGCTCGGGACTAGCGGAACCCTCCGAGCAGTACTTC. Translated, it gives CASSSGLAEPSEQYF. Drawing the rest from reference TRBV5-1 and TRBJ2-7, the complete variable domain is KAGVTQTPRYLIKTRGQQVTLSCSPISGHRSVSWYQQTPGQGLQFLFEYFSETQRNKGNFPGRFSGRQFSNSRSEMNVSTLELGDSALYLCASSSGLAEPSEQYFGPGTRLTVT.

This clonotype was counted only a few times. The chain combines TRBV6-2 or TRBV6-3 with TRBJ2-3, with D maybe TRBD1 (8 bases). The CDR3 is 16 residues long. V was trimmed by 0 bases and J by 4 bases, leaving 14 bases between them. Germline CDR1 MNHEY, CDR2 SVGEGT. CDR3 sequence reads: CASSYSNRGGADTQYF. The CDR3 bases are TGTGCCAGCAGTTACTCCAACAGGGGGGGCGCAGATACGCAGTATTTT.

This clonotype was seen more than once but under ten times. The CDR3: CASSVETGAQAFF. In DNA form, the CDR3 reads TGTGCCAGCAGTGTTGAGACAGGGGCGCAAGCTTTCTTT. The chain has TRBV25-1 and TRBJ1-1; 8 bases are shared with TRBD1. V shed 4 bases, J shed 9 bases, and the junction held 7 bases outside the gene matches. CDR3 length equals 13 residues. In germline, CDR1 is MGHDK, CDR2 SYGVNS.

This sequence joins TRBV29-1 and TRBJ1-5; the D gene is possibly TRBD1 (5 bases). The CDR3 is 14 amino acids. Germline CDR1 reads SQVTM; CDR2 reads ANQGSEA. Trimming left V 5 bases short and J 4 bases short, with 15 bases between. CDR3 loop: CSVTHGGGNQPQHF. Here the CDR3 DNA reads TGCAGCGTTACACATGGGGGTGGGAATCAGCCCCAGCATTTT.

This clonotype turned up a few times. The chain employs TRBV2 and TRBJ2-5; possibly TRBD1 or TRBD2 for D (5 bases each). This CDR3 contains 18 residues. Germline CDR1 SNHLY, CDR2 FYNNEI. The ends were cut back, 6 bases at V and 2 bases at J, with 25 bases in the middle. CDR3 bases: TGTGCCAGCAGAATCAACGGAAACCGGGACCCCTGTCAAGAGACCCAGTACTTC. This encodes CASRINGNRDPCQETQYF.